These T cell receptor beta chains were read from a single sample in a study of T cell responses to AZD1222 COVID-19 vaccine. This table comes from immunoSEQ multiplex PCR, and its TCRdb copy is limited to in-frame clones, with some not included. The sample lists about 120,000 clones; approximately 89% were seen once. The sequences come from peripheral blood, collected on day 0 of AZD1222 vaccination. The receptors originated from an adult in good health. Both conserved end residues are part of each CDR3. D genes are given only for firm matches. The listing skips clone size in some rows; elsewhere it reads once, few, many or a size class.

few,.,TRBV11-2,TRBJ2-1,TGTGCCAGCAGCCAGCTTGCGGAGTTTATAGGTGAGCAGTTCTTC,CASSQLAEFIGEQFF
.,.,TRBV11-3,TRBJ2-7,TGTGCCAGCAGCTTACTGGGTAGGGAACGGTACGAGCAGTACTTC,CASSLLGRERYEQYF
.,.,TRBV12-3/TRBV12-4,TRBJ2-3,TGTGCCAGCCCGGGGCCGATCCTCGATACGCAGTATTTT,CASPGPILDTQYF
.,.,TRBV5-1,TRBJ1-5,TGCGCCAGCAGCTTGGTGGGAGGGAATCAGCCCCAGCATTTT,CASSLVGGNQPQHF
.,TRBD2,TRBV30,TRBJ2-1,TGTGCCTGGAGCCGAGGTTTGGGCGGGGGGCGAGATGAGCAGTTCTTC,CAWSRGLGGGRDEQFF
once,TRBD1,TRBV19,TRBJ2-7,TGTGCCAGTAGTTACACAGGGGGCCAGGGCGAGCAGTACTTC,CASSYTGGQGEQYF
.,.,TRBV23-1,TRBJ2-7,TGCGCCAGCCACGACTTCGTAGGAGGCTGCGAGCAGTACTTC,CASHDFVGGCEQYF
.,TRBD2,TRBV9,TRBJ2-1,TGTGCCAGCAGCGTATTAGGACTAGCGGGAGGAAATGAGCAGTTCTTC,CASSVLGLAGGNEQFF
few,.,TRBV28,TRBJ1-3,TGTGCCAGCAGTTTAATACCAAACTCTGGAAACACCATATATTTT,CASSLIPNSGNTIYF
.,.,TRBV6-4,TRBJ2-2,TGTGCCAGCAGTGAGATGTGGAACACCGGGGAGCTGTTTTTT,CASSEMWNTGELFF
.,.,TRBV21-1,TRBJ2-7,TGTGCCAGCAGCCATCAAACAGGGTCTTGGGACGAGCAGTACTTC,CASSHQTGSWDEQYF
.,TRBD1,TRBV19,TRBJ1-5,TGTGCCAGTAGTACTACAGGGGGCAATCAGCCCCAGCATTTT,CASSTTGGNQPQHF
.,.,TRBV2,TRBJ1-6,TGTGCCAGCAGGGCCGGGACTTTCAAGCGGGACTCACCCCTCCACTTT,CASRAGTFKRDSPLHF
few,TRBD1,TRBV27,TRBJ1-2,TGTGCCAGCAGTAGACAGGGGGCGAGTGGCTACACCTTC,CASSRQGASGYTF
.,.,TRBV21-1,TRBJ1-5,TGTGCCAGCATCCTAGGAAAGGGTAAGAGCAATCAGCCCCAGCATTTT,CASILGKGKSNQPQHF
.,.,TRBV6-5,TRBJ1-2,TGTGCCAGCAGTTACGACACCTCAAATGGCTACACCTTC,CASSYDTSNGYTF
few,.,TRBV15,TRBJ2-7,TGTGCCACCAGCAGAGATAGGAGCAGTTCCACCTACGAGCAGTACTTC,CATSRDRSSSTYEQYF
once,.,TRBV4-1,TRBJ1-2,TGCGCCAGCAGCCAAGATCCCCAGGGGAACTATGGCTACACCTTC,CASSQDPQGNYGYTF
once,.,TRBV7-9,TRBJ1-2,TGTGCCAGCAGCTTGCGAGGGAAGGAACTAGGTGGCTACACCTTC,CASSLRGKELGGYTF
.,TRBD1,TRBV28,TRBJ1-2,TGTGCCAGCAGTATAGACAGGGGGGCAACCTACACCTTC,CASSIDRGATYTF
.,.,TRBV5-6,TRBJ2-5,TGTGCCAGCAGCTTGGTTGGGCGTCGGCAAGAGACCCAGTACTTC,CASSLVGRRQETQYF
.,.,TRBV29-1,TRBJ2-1,TGCAGCGTTGACGGGGGTTCCTACAATGAGCAGTTCTTC,CSVDGGSYNEQFF
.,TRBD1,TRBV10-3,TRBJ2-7,TGTGCCATCAGTGAGGGACAGGGTTACGAGCAGTACTTC,CAISEGQGYEQYF
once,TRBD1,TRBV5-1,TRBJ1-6,TGCGCCAGCAGCCTGGGACAGGGGACCGATTCACCCCTCCACTTT,CASSLGQGTDSPLHF
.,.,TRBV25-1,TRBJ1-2,TGTGCCAGCCTCGGGGCTTTTGGGTTTGGCTACACCTTC,CASLGAFGFGYTF
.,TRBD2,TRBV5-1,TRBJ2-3,TGCGCCAGCTCGGGGGGGTCCACAGATACGCAGTATTTT,CASSGGSTDTQYF
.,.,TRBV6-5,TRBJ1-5,TGTGCCAGCAGCGAGACAATTCAGCCCCAGCATTTT,CASSETIQPQHF
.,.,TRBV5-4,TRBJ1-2,TGTGCCAGCAGCTTGGTGGCAGAACTTGGCTACACCTTC,CASSLVAELGYTF
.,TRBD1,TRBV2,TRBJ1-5,TGTGCCAGCAGTCGCCCGACAGGGGCTTCCAATCAGCCCCAGCATTTT,CASSRPTGASNQPQHF
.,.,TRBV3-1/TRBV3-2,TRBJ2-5,TGTGCCAGCAGCTTCATTGAGACCCAGTACTTC,CASSFIETQYF
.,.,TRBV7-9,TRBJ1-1,TGTGCCAGCAGCTTAGGGAGGGGTAACACTGAAGCTTTCTTT,CASSLGRGNTEAFF
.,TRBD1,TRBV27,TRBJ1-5,TGTGCCAGCAGTAGTGGACAGGGGATCATTCGGGGTCAGCCCCAGCATTTT,CASSSGQGIIRGQPQHF
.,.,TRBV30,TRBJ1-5,TGTGCCTGGACTGGGGCATGGGGCAATCAGCCCCAGCATTTT,CAWTGAWGNQPQHF
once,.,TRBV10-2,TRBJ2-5,TGCGCCAGCAGTGAGCGGGGTATTGTGGAGACCCAGTACTTC,CASSERGIVETQYF
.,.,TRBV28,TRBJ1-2,TGTGCCAGCAGAGAAACCGGGACCTTTAACTATGGCTACACCTTC,CASRETGTFNYGYTF
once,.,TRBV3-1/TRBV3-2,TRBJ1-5,TGTGCCAGCAGCCTTTCTGGAGGCAATCAGCCCCAGCATTTT,CASSLSGGNQPQHF